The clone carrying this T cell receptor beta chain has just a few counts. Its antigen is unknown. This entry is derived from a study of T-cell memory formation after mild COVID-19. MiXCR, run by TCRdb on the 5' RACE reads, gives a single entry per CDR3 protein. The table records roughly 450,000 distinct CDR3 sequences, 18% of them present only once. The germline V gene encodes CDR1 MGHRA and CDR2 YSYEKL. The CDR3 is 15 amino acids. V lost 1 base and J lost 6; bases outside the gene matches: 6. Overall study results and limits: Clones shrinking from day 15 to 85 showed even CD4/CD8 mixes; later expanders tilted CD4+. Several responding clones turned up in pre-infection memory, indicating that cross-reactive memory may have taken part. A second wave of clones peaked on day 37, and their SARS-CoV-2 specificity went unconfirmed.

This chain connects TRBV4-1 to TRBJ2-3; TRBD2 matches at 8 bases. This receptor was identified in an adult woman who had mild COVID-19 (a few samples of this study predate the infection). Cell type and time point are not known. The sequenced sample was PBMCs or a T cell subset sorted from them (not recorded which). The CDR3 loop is CASSQGGSGGDTQYF. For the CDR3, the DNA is TGCGCCAGCAGCCAAGGTGGGAGCGGGGGTGATACGCAGTATTTT.